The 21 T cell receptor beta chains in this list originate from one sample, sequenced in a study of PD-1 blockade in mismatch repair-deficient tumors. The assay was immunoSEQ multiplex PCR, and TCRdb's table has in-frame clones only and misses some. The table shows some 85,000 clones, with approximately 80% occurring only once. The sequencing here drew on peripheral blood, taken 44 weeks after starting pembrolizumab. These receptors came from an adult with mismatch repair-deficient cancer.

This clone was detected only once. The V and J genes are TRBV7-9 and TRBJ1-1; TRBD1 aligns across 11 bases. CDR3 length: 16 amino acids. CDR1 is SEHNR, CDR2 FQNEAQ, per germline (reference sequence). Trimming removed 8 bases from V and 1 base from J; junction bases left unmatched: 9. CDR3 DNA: TGTGCCAGCGTCAGGGGACAGGGGGTAAAGAACACTGAAGCTTTCTTT. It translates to CASVRGQGVKNTEAFF.

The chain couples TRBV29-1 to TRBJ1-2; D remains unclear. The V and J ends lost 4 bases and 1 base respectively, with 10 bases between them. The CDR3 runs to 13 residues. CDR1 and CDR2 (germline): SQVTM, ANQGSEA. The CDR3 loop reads CSVGHGLNYGYTF. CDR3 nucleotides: TGCAGCGTTGGTCACGGTCTTAACTATGGCTACACCTTC. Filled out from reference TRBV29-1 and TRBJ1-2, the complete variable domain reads SAVISQKPSRDICQRGTSLTIQCQVDSQVTMMFWYRQQPGQSLTLIATANQGSEATYESGFVIDKFPISRPNLTFSTLTVSNMSPEDSSIYLCSVGHGLNYGYTFGSGTRLTVV.

CDR3: CASSLNPYEQYF. The CDR3 DNA reads as TGTGCCAGCAGTTTAAATCCGTACGAGCAGTACTTC. The V gene is TRBV28, the J gene TRBJ2-7, with no clear D. Looked up from germline, CDR1 is MDHEN and CDR2 is SYDVKM. The CDR3 consists of 12 residues. Trimming removed 2 bases at V and 4 bases at J, with 6 bases between.

The CDR3 nucleotides are TGTGCCAGCAGTTTAACCGGGACAGGGACAAATGAGCAGTTCTTC. Its translation: CASSLTGTGTNEQFF. This sequence joins TRBV6-4 and TRBJ2-1; 9 nucleotides line up with TRBD1. CDR1 and CDR2 (germline): MRHNA, SNTAGT. The CDR3 covers 15 residues. Trimming took 5 bases from V and 7 from J; bases not matched to a gene: 9.

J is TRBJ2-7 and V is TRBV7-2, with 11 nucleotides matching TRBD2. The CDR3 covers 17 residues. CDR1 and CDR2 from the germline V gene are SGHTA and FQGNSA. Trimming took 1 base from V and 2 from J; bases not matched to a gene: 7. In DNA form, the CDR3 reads TGTGCCAGCAGCTTAGGACTAGCGGGAATAAAAGCCTACGAGCAGTACTTC. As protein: CASSLGLAGIKAYEQYF.

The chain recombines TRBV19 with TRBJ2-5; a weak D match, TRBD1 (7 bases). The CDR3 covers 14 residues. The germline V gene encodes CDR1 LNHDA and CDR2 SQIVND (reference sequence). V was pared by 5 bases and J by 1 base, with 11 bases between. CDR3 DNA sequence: TGTGCCAGTAGTTACAGGGGAGGCCAAGAGACCCAGTACTTC. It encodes CASSYRGGQETQYF. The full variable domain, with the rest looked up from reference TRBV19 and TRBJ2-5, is DGGITQSPKYLFRKEGQNVTLSCEQNLNHDAMYWYRQDPGQGLRLIYYSQIVNDFQKGDIAEGYSVSREKKESFPLTVTSAQKNPTAFYLCASSYRGGQETQYFGPGTRLLVL.

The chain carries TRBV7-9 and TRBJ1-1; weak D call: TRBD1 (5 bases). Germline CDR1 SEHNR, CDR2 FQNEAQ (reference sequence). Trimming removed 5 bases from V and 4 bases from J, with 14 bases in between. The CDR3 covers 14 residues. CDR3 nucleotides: TGTGCCAGCAGCCAAGGCCAGGGCACCACTGAAGCTTTCTTT. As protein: CASSQGQGTTEAFF.

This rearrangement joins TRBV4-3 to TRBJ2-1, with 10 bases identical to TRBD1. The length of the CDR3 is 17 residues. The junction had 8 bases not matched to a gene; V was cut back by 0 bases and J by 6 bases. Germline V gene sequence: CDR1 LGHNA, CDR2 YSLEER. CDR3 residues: CASSQDWGDRGFNEQFF. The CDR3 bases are TGCGCCAGCAGCCAAGACTGGGGGGACAGGGGCTTCAATGAGCAGTTCTTC.

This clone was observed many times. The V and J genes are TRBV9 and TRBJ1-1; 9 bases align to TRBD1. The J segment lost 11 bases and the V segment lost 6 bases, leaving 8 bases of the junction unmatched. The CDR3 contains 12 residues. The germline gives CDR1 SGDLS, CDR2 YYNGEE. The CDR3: CASTARTGEAFF. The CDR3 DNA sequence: TGTGCCAGCACCGCACGGACAGGGGAGGCTTTCTTT.

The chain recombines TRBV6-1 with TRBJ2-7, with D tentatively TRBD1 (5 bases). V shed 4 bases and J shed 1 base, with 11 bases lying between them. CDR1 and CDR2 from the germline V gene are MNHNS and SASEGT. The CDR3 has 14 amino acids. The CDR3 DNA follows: TGTGCCAGCAGTGGTATGACAGCTTCCTACGAGCAGTACTTC. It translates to CASSGMTASYEQYF.

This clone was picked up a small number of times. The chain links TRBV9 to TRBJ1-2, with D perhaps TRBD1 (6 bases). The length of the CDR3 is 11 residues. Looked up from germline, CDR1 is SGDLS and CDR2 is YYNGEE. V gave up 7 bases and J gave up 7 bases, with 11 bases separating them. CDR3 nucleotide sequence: TGTGCCAGCGACAACAGGGCTGGCTACACCTTC. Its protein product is CASDNRAGYTF.

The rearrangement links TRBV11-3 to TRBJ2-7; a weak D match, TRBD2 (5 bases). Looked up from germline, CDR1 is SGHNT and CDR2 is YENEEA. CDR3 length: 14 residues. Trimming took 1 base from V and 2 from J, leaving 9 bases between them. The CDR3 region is CASSLVQTTYEQYF. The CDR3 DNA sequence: TGTGCCAGCAGCTTAGTACAGACTACCTACGAGCAGTACTTC.

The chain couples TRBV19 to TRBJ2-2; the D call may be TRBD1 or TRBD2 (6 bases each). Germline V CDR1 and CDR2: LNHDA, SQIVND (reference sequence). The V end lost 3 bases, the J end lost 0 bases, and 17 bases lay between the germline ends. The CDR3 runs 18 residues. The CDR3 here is CASSIPLGAGTNTGELFF. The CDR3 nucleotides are TGTGCCAGTAGTATCCCCCTGGGGGCGGGGACGAACACCGGGGAGCTGTTTTTT.

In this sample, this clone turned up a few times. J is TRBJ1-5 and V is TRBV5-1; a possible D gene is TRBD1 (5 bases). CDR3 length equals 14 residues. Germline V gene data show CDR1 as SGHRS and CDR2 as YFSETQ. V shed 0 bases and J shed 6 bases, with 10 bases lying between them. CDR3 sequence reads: CASSLVGEGQPQHF. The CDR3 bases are TGCGCCAGCAGCTTGGTGGGGGAAGGTCAGCCCCAGCATTTT.

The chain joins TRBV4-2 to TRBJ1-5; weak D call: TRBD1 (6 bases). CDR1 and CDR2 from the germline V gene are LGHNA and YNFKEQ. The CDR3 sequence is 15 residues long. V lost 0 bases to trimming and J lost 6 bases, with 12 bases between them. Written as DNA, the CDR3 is TGTGCCAGCAGCCAAGATCTCGGGGGCGGTCAGCCCCAGCATTTT. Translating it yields CASSQDLGGGQPQHF.

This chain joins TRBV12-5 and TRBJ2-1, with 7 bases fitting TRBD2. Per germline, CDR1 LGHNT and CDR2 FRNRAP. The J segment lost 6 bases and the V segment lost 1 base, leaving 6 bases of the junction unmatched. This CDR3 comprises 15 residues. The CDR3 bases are TGTGCTAGTGGTTTGGGTCTAGCGGTGATCAATGAGCAGTTCTTC. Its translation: CASGLGLAVINEQFF.

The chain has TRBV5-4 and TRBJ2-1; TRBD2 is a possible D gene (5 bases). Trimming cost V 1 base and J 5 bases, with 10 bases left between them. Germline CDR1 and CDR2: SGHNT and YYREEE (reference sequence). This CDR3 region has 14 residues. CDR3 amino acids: CASSLLNGDNEQFF. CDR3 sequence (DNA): TGTGCCAGCAGCTTGCTTAACGGGGACAATGAGCAGTTCTTC.

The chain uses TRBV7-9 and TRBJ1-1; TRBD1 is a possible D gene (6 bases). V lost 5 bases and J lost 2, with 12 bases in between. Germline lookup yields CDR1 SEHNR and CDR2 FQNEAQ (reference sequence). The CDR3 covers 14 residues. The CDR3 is CASSRDGGNTEAFF. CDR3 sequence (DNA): TGTGCCAGCAGCCGAGACGGGGGCAACACTGAAGCTTTCTTT.

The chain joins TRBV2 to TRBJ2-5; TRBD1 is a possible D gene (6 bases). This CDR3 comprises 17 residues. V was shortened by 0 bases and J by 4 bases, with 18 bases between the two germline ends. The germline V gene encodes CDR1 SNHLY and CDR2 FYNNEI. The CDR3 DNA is TGTGCCAGCAGTGAAGCGCTTCAAGGGGGAGATCGAGAGACCCAGTACTTC. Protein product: CASSEALQGGDRETQYF. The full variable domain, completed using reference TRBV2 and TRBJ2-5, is EPEVTQTPSHQVTQMGQEVILRCVPISNHLYFYWYRQILGQKVEFLVSFYNNEISEKSEIFDDQFSVERPDGSNFTLKIRSTKLEDSAMYFCASSEALQGGDRETQYFGPGTRLLVL.

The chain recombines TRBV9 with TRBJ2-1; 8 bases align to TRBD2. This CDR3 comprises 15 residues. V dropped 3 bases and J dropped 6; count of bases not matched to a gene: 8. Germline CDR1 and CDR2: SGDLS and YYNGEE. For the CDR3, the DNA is TGTGCCAGCAGCGCCACTAGCGGACCGAGCAATGAGCAGTTCTTC. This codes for CASSATSGPSNEQFF.

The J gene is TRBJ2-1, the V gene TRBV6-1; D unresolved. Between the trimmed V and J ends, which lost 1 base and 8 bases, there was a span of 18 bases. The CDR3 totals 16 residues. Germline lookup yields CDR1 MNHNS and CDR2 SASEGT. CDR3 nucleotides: TGTGCCAGCAGTGAAGAGGTGTGGGAACCAAGCGATGAGCAGTTCTTC. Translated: CASSEEVWEPSDEQFF.